Each of the 31 T cell receptor beta chains below was sequenced from the same sample in a study of cytomegalovirus exposure and HLA in healthy donors. Only in-frame clones appear in the TCRdb table, and some are missing; sequencing was by immunoSEQ multiplex PCR. Altogether about 160,000 clones are present, around 81% being singletons, with the ten largest covering around 2.4%. The sample comprised PBMCs. Source of these receptors: a man aged 25 to 40 in good health and CMV-seropositive.

The chain uses TRBV18 and TRBJ2-5, with a tentative D call TRBD1 (6 bases). The V end lost 3 bases, the J end lost 1 base, and 9 bases lay between the germline ends. The CDR3 runs 14 residues. Germline CDR1 and CDR2: KGHSH and LQKENI. This CDR3 is CASSPGQLQETQYF. CDR3 in DNA: TGTGCCAGCTCACCTGGACAGCTCCAAGAGACCCAGTACTTC.

The V and J genes are TRBV7-2 and TRBJ2-7; 7 bases are a match to TRBD2. The junction had 4 bases not matched to a gene; V was cut back by 4 bases and J by 4 bases. This CDR3 spans 13 amino acids. The V gene's germline CDR1 is SGHTA and CDR2 FQGNSA. Here the CDR3 reads CASSSPGLYEQYF. CDR3 bases: TGTGCCAGCAGCTCACCGGGACTATACGAGCAGTACTTC.

In the case of this clone: At one boundary the junction diverges from the germline segment, which might be a read error. V is TRBV7-3 and J is TRBJ1-1; D is perhaps TRBD1 (6 bases). The CDR3 extends over 15 amino acids. Per the germline V gene, CDR1 is SGHTA and CDR2 is FQGTGA. The CDR3 DNA follows: TGTGCCAGCAGGTTAAGGGGGGGATCCGCCACTGAAGCTTTCTTT. Protein product: CASRLRGGSATEAFF.

The chain uses TRBV29-1 and TRBJ2-5, with 15 positions matching TRBD2. The CDR3 consists of 14 residues. Germline V gene sequence: CDR1 SQVTM, CDR2 ANQGSEA. V shed 6 bases and J 5 bases; nucleotides not matched to a gene: 4. The CDR3 here is CSVSGLAGGETQYF. In DNA form, the CDR3 reads TGCAGCGTCTCAGGACTAGCGGGGGGGGAGACCCAGTACTTC.

The V call is TRBV4-3, the J call TRBJ2-3; D remains unclear. CDR3 length: 18 amino acids. Trimming stripped 0 bases from V and 2 bases from J, with 18 bases between. Germline V gene lookup returns CDR1 LGHNA and CDR2 YSLEER. For the CDR3, the DNA is TGCGCCAGCAGCCAAGATGAGGCAGTCAAAACCCTCACAGATACGCAGTATTTT. Its translation: CASSQDEAVKTLTDTQYF.

This rearrangement joins TRBV14 to TRBJ2-3; TRBD1 is a possible D gene (6 bases). Looked up from germline, CDR1 is SGHDN and CDR2 is FVKESK. There are 17 residues in the CDR3. Trimming removed 4 bases from V and 3 bases from J, with 20 bases in between. The DNA of the CDR3 is TGTGCCAGCAGCCTCAGGACTCTCGAAGGGGGAACAGATACGCAGTATTTT. Translated: CASSLRTLEGGTDTQYF.

The chain links TRBV7-2 to TRBJ1-2; D gene ambiguous. The CDR3 length is 15 residues. V was trimmed by 1 base and J by 6 bases, leaving 15 bases between them. Germline CDR1 and CDR2: SGHTA and FQGNSA. The DNA of the CDR3 is TGTGCCAGCAGCTTAGTTTTAACCCAAGCCGATGGCTACACCTTC. Its translation is CASSLVLTQADGYTF.

The chain recombines TRBV6-5 with TRBJ2-3, with D maybe TRBD2 (6 bases). Germline assignment: CDR1 MNHEY and CDR2 SVGAGI. The length of the CDR3 is 15 residues. Between the trimmed V and J ends, which lost 6 bases and 6 bases, there was a span of 19 bases. This CDR3 is CASSSGEGRLDTQYF. The CDR3 coding sequence is TGTGCCAGCAGCTCTGGTGAGGGGAGGTTGGATACGCAGTATTTT.

The sample holds one count of this clone. The CDR3 region has the DNA TGTGCCTGGTCCAATAAATCAGGGTTAGAAGCAGATACGCAGTATTTT. Translation gives CAWSNKSGLEADTQYF. J is TRBJ2-3 and V is TRBV30; a weak D match, TRBD1 (5 bases). Per the germline V gene, CDR1 is GTSNPN and CDR2 is SVGIG (reference sequence). V dropped 5 bases and J dropped 4 bases, with 22 bases sitting between them. The CDR3 spans 16 residues.

This rearrangement joins TRBV19 to TRBJ1-2; 12 bases are shared with TRBD1. The CDR3 is 15 residues long. The trim removed 2 bases at V and 6 bases at J, leaving 4 bases unmatched. Germline V CDR1 and CDR2: LNHDA, SQIVND (reference sequence). CDR3 residues: CASSISGTGGDGYTF. The CDR3 nucleotides are TGTGCCAGTAGTATATCCGGGACAGGGGGCGATGGCTACACCTTC.

This chain uses TRBV5-1 with TRBJ2-3, with 12 bases aligning to TRBD2. CDR1 and CDR2 from the germline V gene are SGHRS and YFSETQ. This CDR3 is 17 amino acids long. V lost 4 bases, J lost 6 bases, and 12 bases stayed unmatched. The CDR3 bases are TGCGCCAGCAGCGGAAGGACTAGCGGGGTGAGAACGGATACGCAGTATTTT. It codes for CASSGRTSGVRTDTQYF. The variable domain in full, with the rest retrieved from reference TRBV5-1 and TRBJ2-3, is KAGVTQTPRYLIKTRGQQVTLSCSPISGHRSVSWYQQTPGQGLQFLFEYFSETQRNKGNFPGRFSGRQFSNSRSEMNVSTLELGDSALYLCASSGRTSGVRTDTQYFGPGTRLTVL.

The chain recombines TRBV4-1 with TRBJ1-5; no reliable D call. With 1 base removed from V and 4 bases from J, the gap between germline ends came to 8 bases. This CDR3 is built from 14 residues. CDR1 and CDR2 (germline): MGHRA, YSYEKL. The CDR3 nucleotides read TGCGCCAGCAGCCAAGTTGGCGGAAATCAGCCCCAGCATTTT. It is translated as CASSQVGGNQPQHF.

The chain links TRBV19 to TRBJ2-3; 9 nucleotides agree with TRBD1. Germline V gives CDR1 LNHDA, CDR2 SQIVND (reference sequence). The junction had 6 bases not matched to a gene; V was cut back by 9 bases and J by 2 bases. The CDR3 is 14 amino acids. The CDR3: CASRTGENTDTQYF. The CDR3 DNA sequence: TGTGCCAGCCGGACAGGGGAAAACACAGATACGCAGTATTTT.

The sample holds one count of this clone. The genes are TRBV27 and TRBJ2-7; tentative D call: TRBD1 (6 bases). In germline, CDR1 is MNHEY, CDR2 SMNVEV (reference sequence). V was trimmed by 5 bases and J by 1 base, leaving 18 bases between them. This CDR3 comprises 16 residues. CDR3 DNA sequence: TGTGCCAGCAGTCTCACCAGACAGGCCGTTTCCTACGAGCAGTACTTC. Amino acid sequence: CASSLTRQAVSYEQYF.

The CDR3 nucleotides are TGTGCCAGCAGCCCGGACAGGGCGGATACGCAGTATTTT. Translating gives CASSPDRADTQYF. The chain carries TRBV11-2 and TRBJ2-3; 8 nucleotides agree with TRBD1. Germline V gene data show CDR1 as SGHAT and CDR2 as FQNNGV. CDR3 length: 13 residues. V was clipped by 5 bases and J by 6 bases; unmatched bases: 4.

The chain carries TRBV18 and TRBJ1-6, with no clear D. The length of the CDR3 is 18 residues. V was cut by 6 bases and J by 7 bases, with 25 bases left in between. The germline gives CDR1 KGHSH, CDR2 LQKENI. In DNA, the CDR3 is TGTGCCAGCTCTCCCCGGCCGGGAGCAGCGTATACGAATTCACCCCTCCACTTT. Its translation is CASSPRPGAAYTNSPLHF.

The CDR3 is CASSLIGVSSYEQYF. The CDR3 DNA follows: TGTGCCAGCAGCTTGATCGGGGTTAGCTCCTACGAGCAGTACTTC. This chain links TRBV7-9 with TRBJ2-7, with TRBD2 as a possible D gene (5 bases). This CDR3 has 15 amino acids. The germline V gene encodes CDR1 SEHNR and CDR2 FQNEAQ (reference sequence). With 3 bases removed from V and 0 bases from J, the gap between germline ends came to 12 bases.

This chain uses TRBV6-5 with TRBJ2-4; weak D call: TRBD1 (7 bases). Trimming pared 6 bases from V and 7 bases from J, leaving 13 bases between. The germline CDR1 and CDR2 sequences are MNHEY and SVGAGI. There are 13 residues in the CDR3. The CDR3 DNA follows: TGTGCCAGCAGGCAGGGGGGCCGTAACATTCAGTACTTC. This codes for CASRQGGRNIQYF.

The chain couples TRBV27 to TRBJ1-6; D might be TRBD1 (5 bases). The ends were cut back, 3 bases at V and 0 bases at J, with 9 bases in the middle. The CDR3 runs 16 residues. Looked up from germline, CDR1 is MNHEY and CDR2 is SMNVEV (reference sequence). The CDR3 sequence: CASSFKGNSYNSPLHF. Here the CDR3 DNA reads TGTGCCAGCAGTTTTAAGGGGAACTCCTATAATTCACCCCTCCACTTT.

This clone was observed a single time. The V call is TRBV7-6, the J call TRBJ2-1, with D tentatively TRBD2 (6 bases). Deletions cut 2 bases from V and 7 bases from J, with 21 bases between. Germline assignment: CDR1 SGHVS and CDR2 FNYEAQ. The CDR3 has 17 amino acids. This CDR3 reads CASSLRAAGLDWNEQFF. CDR3 DNA sequence: TGTGCCAGCAGCTTAAGGGCGGCGGGGCTCGATTGGAATGAGCAGTTCTTC.

V is TRBV29-1 and J is TRBJ1-2; maybe TRBD1 (6 bases). Looked up from germline, CDR1 is SQVTM and CDR2 is ANQGSEA. The V gene lost 4 bases and the J gene lost 8 bases, with 11 bases spanning the gap. The CDR3 totals 11 residues. The CDR3 DNA reads as TGCAGCGTTGGGACAGATCGGGGCTACACCTTC. This translates into CSVGTDRGYTF.

This rearrangement joins TRBV4-3 to TRBJ2-3, with 7 bases aligning to TRBD1. The length of the CDR3 is 15 residues. The germline CDR1 and CDR2 sequences are LGHNA and YSLEER. V trimming: 3 bases; J trimming: 2 bases; junction bases outside the gene matches: 5. In DNA, the CDR3 is TGCGCCAGCAGCCATTGGGACAGAAACACAGATACGCAGTATTTT. It specifies CASSHWDRNTDTQYF.

The genes are TRBV29-1 and TRBJ1-4, with D unresolved. Trimming removed 4 bases from V and 4 bases from J, with 4 bases in between. CDR1 is SQVTM and CDR2 is ANQGSEA in the germline V gene. The CDR3 length is 11 residues. DNA for the CDR3: TGCAGCGTTGCCAGTAATGAAAAACTGTTTTTT. It yields the protein CSVASNEKLFF. Using reference TRBV29-1 and TRBJ1-4 for the parts outside the CDR3, the full variable domain is SAVISQKPSRDICQRGTSLTIQCQVDSQVTMMFWYRQQPGQSLTLIATANQGSEATYESGFVIDKFPISRPNLTFSTLTVSNMSPEDSSIYLCSVASNEKLFFGSGTQLSVL.

The rearrangement links TRBV9 to TRBJ2-7; D is possibly TRBD1 (7 bases). The V and J ends lost 4 bases and 0 bases respectively, with 17 bases between them. The CDR3 totals 16 residues. Germline V gene lookup returns CDR1 SGDLS and CDR2 YYNGEE. This CDR3 is CASSPGGLGNSYEQYF. The CDR3, as DNA: TGTGCCAGCAGCCCAGGGGGGTTGGGCAACTCCTACGAGCAGTACTTC.

The chain employs TRBV6-5 and TRBJ1-5, with TRBD1 as a possible D gene (5 bases). The germline CDR1 and CDR2 sequences are MNHEY and SVGAGI. The CDR3 totals 12 residues. V dropped 5 bases and J dropped 4 bases, with 6 bases sitting between them. In DNA form, the CDR3 reads TGTGCCAGCAGTGCAGGGAATCAGCCCCAGCATTTT. It encodes CASSAGNQPQHF.

This chain joins TRBV4-3 and TRBJ1-3; 10 nucleotides align to TRBD1. CDR1 LGHNA and CDR2 YSLEER come from the germline V gene. CDR3 length equals 16 residues. The V and J ends lost 1 base and 4 bases, in that order; junction bases with no gene match: 4. CDR3 amino acids: CASSQGRTGGGNTIYF. The CDR3 region has the DNA TGCGCCAGCAGCCAAGGGCGGACAGGGGGAGGAAACACCATATATTTT.

In regard to this clone: The junction departs from germline at one end; a sequencing error may be responsible. This chain joins TRBV10-3 and TRBJ1-2, with 7 bases matching TRBD1. Germline V gene data show CDR1 as ENHRY and CDR2 as SYGVKD. CDR3 length: 13 residues. DNA for the CDR3: TGTGCCCTCAGGGACAGTTCAGCTAATGGCTACACCTTC. Residues: CALRDSSANGYTF.

The chain links TRBV6-5 to TRBJ2-4; no clear D gene. This CDR3 contains 12 residues. The V end was cut by 5 bases, the J end by 5 bases, with 7 bases between. Germline V gene sequence: CDR1 MNHEY, CDR2 SVGAGI. CDR3 nucleotide sequence: TGTGCCAGCAGTCCTCGCGAAAACATTCAGTACTTC. Translated: CASSPRENIQYF.

The chain combines TRBV6-5 with TRBJ2-2, with D unresolved. V was trimmed by 7 bases and J by 4 bases, leaving 10 bases between them. CDR3 length: 13 amino acids. Germline V gene data show CDR1 as MNHEY and CDR2 as SVGAGI. The CDR3 DNA reads TGTGCCAGCACCATACGAGGCACCGGGGAGCTGTTTTTT. Residues: CASTIRGTGELFF.

This chain uses TRBV11-2 with TRBJ1-2; D not certain. Trimming stripped 2 bases from V and 4 bases from J, with 8 bases between. This CDR3 is built from 13 residues. Germline V gene data show CDR1 as SGHAT and CDR2 as FQNNGV. The CDR3 loop reads CASSLSKSYGYTF. The DNA for the CDR3 is TGTGCCAGCAGCTTAAGCAAATCCTATGGCTACACCTTC.

This rearrangement joins TRBV5-4 to TRBJ2-2; TRBD2 is a possible D gene (5 bases). The CDR3 covers 16 residues. CDR1 and CDR2 from the germline V gene are SGHNT and YYREEE (reference sequence). The V end lost 1 base, the J end lost 6 bases, and 16 bases lay between the germline ends. Here the CDR3 DNA reads TGTGCCAGCAGCTTGATGTCTAGCCGTAATGCCGGGGAGCTGTTTTTT. Amino acids: CASSLMSSRNAGELFF.